Shown below are 13 T cell receptor beta chains from a single sample sequenced in a study of CD4 T cells in relation to SARS-CoV-2 and coronaviruses. Repertoires were generated with immunoSEQ multiplex PCR, while TCRdb's copy carries only in-frame clones and drops some. The sample has approximately 20,000 clones; roughly 81% are singletons. Before the COVID-19 pandemic, during about 2010-2018, CD4+ T cells were taken from unexposed donors. Isolation of CD4+ T cells took place after less than twelve days in culture. Antigens of these TCRs are unknown. Sample: CD4+ T cells from PBMCs, cultured in vitro. The receptors stem from a human donor in good health.

The chain recombines TRBV7-2 with TRBJ1-2; perhaps TRBD1 as D (5 bases). Germline V CDR1 and CDR2: SGHTA, FQGNSA. V shed 6 bases and J shed 4 bases, with 15 bases lying between them. This CDR3 spans 14 amino acids. CDR3 region: CASSPAGGFYGYTF. The CDR3 DNA reads TGTGCCAGCAGTCCAGCGGGGGGTTTCTATGGCTACACCTTC. Using reference TRBV7-2 and TRBJ1-2 for the parts outside the CDR3, the full variable domain is GAGVSQSPSNKVTEKGKDVELRCDPISGHTALYWYRQSLGQGLEFLIYFQGNSAPDKSGLPSDRFSAERTGGSVSTLTIQRTQQEDSAVYLCASSPAGGFYGYTFGSGTRLTVV.

V is TRBV6-2 or TRBV6-3 and J is TRBJ1-2, with D hard to call. The CDR3 sequence is 12 residues long. From germline, CDR1 is MNHEY and CDR2 SVGEGT. Trimming left V 5 bases short and J 8 bases short, with 12 bases between. The CDR3 reads CASSTQLRGYTF. CDR3 sequence (DNA): TGTGCCAGCAGTACGCAGTTGCGCGGCTACACCTTC.

The CDR3 loop is CASSARTGKWSGANVLTF. The CDR3 bases are TGTGCCAGCAGCGCACGGACAGGAAAATGGTCTGGGGCCAACGTCCTGACTTTC. The chain is built from TRBV9 and TRBJ2-6, with TRBD1 identical over 7 bases. In germline, CDR1 is SGDLS, CDR2 YYNGEE. With V trimmed by 3 bases and J by 1 base, 10 bases remained unmatched. The CDR3 spans 18 residues.

This clone was picked up one time. V is TRBV29-1 and J is TRBJ2-7; 7 positions match TRBD1. Germline V gene lookup returns CDR1 SQVTM and CDR2 ANQGSEA. The CDR3 sequence is 13 residues long. Unmatched junction bases numbered 7, after V lost 7 bases and J lost 1 base. This CDR3 is CSARRQGSYEQYF. CDR3 nucleotide sequence: TGCAGCGCCCGTCGACAGGGTTCCTACGAGCAGTACTTC.

The gene calls are TRBV30 and TRBJ1-1; TRBD1 aligns across 10 bases. Per germline, CDR1 GTSNPN and CDR2 SVGIG (reference sequence). The V and J ends lost 8 bases and 8 bases, in that order; junction bases with no gene match: 11. This CDR3 is 13 amino acids long. CDR3 in DNA: TGTGCCGGCCGGGACAGGGGCTTCGGGGAAGCTTTCTTT. This translates into CAGRDRGFGEAFF.

The genes are TRBV4-3 and TRBJ2-7; TRBD1 might be the D (5 bases). CDR1 and CDR2 from the germline V gene are LGHNA and YSLEER. The CDR3 is made up of 15 amino acids. V was trimmed by 0 bases and J by 7 bases, leaving 16 bases between them. As DNA, the CDR3 is TGCGCCAGCAGCCAAGATACGGGTTTTCCAGGGGAGCAGTACTTC. Translation gives CASSQDTGFPGEQYF.

Within the sample, this clone is hyperexpanded. The chain couples TRBV6-1 to TRBJ2-7, with D perhaps TRBD1 or TRBD2 (5 bases each). Trimming took 2 bases from V and 4 from J, leaving 21 bases between them. The CDR3 consists of 17 residues. Germline V gene sequence: CDR1 MNHNS, CDR2 SASEGT. CDR3 DNA sequence: TGTGCCAGCAGTGAAATCGGTGGGGTGGGACGCACTTACGAGCAGTACTTC. It codes for CASSEIGGVGRTYEQYF.

This chain connects TRBV2 to TRBJ2-5; D remains unclear. The germline V and J ends were trimmed by 3 bases and 0 bases, with 8 bases remaining between them. The CDR3 length is 14 residues. The germline gives CDR1 SNHLY, CDR2 FYNNEI. The CDR3 region has the DNA TGTGCCAGCAGTGACTGGGTACACCAAGAGACCCAGTACTTC. It encodes CASSDWVHQETQYF.

This clone came up a few times. V is TRBV6-6 and J is TRBJ2-5; D gene ambiguous. V lost 4 bases and J 0 bases, leaving 9 bases between the germline ends. The V gene's germline CDR1 is MNHNY and CDR2 SVGAGI (reference sequence). The CDR3 extends over 14 amino acids. This CDR3 reads CASSWSRDQETQYF. CDR3 nucleotide sequence: TGTGCCAGCAGTTGGTCCCGGGACCAAGAGACCCAGTACTTC.

This sequence joins TRBV4-3 and TRBJ2-1; a weak D match, TRBD2 (5 bases). In germline, CDR1 is LGHNA, CDR2 YSLEER. The CDR3 is made up of 16 amino acids. With 0 bases removed from V and 0 bases from J, the gap between germline ends came to 9 bases. In nucleotides, the CDR3 is TGCGCCAGCAGCCAAGATATAAGCGGCTCCTACAATGAGCAGTTCTTC. This codes for CASSQDISGSYNEQFF.

The V and J genes are TRBV7-2 and TRBJ1-5, with D possibly matching TRBD1 (6 bases). Trimming removed 4 bases from V and 6 bases from J, with 10 bases in between. Germline-derived CDR1 and CDR2 are SGHTA and FQGNSA. This CDR3 comprises 13 residues. The CDR3 loop reads CASSSQGSQPQHF. As DNA, the CDR3 is TGTGCCAGCAGCTCCCAGGGGTCTCAGCCCCAGCATTTT.

This sequence joins TRBV11-2 and TRBJ2-1; D is perhaps TRBD2 (5 bases). CDR1 SGHAT and CDR2 FQNNGV come from the germline V gene. Trimming removed 3 bases at V and 5 bases at J, with 14 bases between. The CDR3 totals 15 residues. The CDR3 region has the DNA TGTGCCAGCAGCTTCCCACTAGGCCTAAACAATGAGCAGTTCTTC. This gives the protein CASSFPLGLNNEQFF. The full variable domain, its missing parts supplied by reference TRBV11-2 and TRBJ2-1, is EAGVAQSPRYKIIEKRQSVAFWCNPISGHATLYWYQQILGQGPKLLIQFQNNGVVDDSQLPKDRFSAERLKGVDSTLKIQPAKLEDSAVYLCASSFPLGLNNEQFFGPGTRLTVL.

The chain carries TRBV6-5 and TRBJ2-7, with a possible D match to TRBD2 (5 bases). The CDR3 extends over 13 amino acids. The ends were cut back, 10 bases at V and 7 bases at J, with 20 bases in the middle. Germline values: CDR1 MNHEY, CDR2 SVGAGI. The CDR3 region has the DNA TGTGCCACCCGGAGGATGGTCGGTGGGGAGCAGTACTTC. Translated: CATRRMVGGEQYF.